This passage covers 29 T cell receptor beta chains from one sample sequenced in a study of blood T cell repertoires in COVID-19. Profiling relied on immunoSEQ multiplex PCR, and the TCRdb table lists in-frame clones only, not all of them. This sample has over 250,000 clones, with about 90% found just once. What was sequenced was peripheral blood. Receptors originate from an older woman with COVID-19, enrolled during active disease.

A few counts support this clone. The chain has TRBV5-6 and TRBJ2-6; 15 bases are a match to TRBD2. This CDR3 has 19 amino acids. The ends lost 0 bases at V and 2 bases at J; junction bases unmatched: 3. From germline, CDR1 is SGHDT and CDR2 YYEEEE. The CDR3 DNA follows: TGTGCCAGCAGCTTGGTAGGACTAGCGGGAGGGGCTGGGGCCAACGTCCTGACTTTC. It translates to CASSLVGLAGGAGANVLTF.

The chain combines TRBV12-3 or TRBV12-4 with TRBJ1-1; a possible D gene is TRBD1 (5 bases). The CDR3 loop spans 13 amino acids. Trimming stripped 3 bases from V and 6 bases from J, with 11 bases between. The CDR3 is CASSFSRVAEAFF. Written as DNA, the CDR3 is TGTGCCAGCAGTTTCTCCAGGGTGGCTGAAGCTTTCTTT.

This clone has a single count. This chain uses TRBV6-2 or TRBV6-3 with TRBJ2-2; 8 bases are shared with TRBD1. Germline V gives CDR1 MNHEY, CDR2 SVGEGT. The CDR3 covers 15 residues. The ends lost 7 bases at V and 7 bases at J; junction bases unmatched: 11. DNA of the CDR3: TGTGCCAGCACCCCCAGGGGGCAACAAGGCGGGGAGCTGTTTTTT. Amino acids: CASTPRGQQGGELFF.

The CDR3 region is CAWTSGTYEQYF. The CDR3 DNA reads TGTGCCTGGACTAGCGGAACCTACGAGCAGTACTTC. V and J are TRBV30 and TRBJ2-7, with 7 positions matching TRBD2. CDR1 GTSNPN and CDR2 SVGIG come from the germline V gene (reference sequence). The ends lost 4 bases at V and 2 bases at J; junction bases unmatched: 2. The CDR3 consists of 12 residues.

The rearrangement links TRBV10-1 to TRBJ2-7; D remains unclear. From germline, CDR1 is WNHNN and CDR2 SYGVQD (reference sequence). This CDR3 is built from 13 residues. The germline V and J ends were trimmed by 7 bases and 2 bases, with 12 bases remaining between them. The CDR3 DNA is TGCGCCAGCAACTTCGAGCGCCCCTACGAGCAGTACTTC. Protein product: CASNFERPYEQYF.

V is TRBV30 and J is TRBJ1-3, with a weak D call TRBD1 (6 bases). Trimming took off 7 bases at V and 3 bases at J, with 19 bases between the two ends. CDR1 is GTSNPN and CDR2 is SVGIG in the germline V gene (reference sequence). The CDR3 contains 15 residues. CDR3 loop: CAFLVGQGFGNTIYF. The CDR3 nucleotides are TGTGCCTTTCTCGTAGGGCAGGGGTTTGGAAACACCATATATTTT.

The CDR3 DNA sequence: TGTGCCAGCAGCGTAGGAAAGCGGAGGAACACCGGGGAGCTGTTTTTT. It encodes CASSVGKRRNTGELFF. The J gene is TRBJ2-2, the V gene TRBV9; possible D gene TRBD2, 5 bases. V was clipped by 0 bases and J by 1 base, with 10 bases between them. Germline CDR1 SGDLS, CDR2 YYNGEE. The CDR3 runs 16 residues. Full variable domain (remainder filled in from reference TRBV9 and TRBJ2-2): DSGVTQTPKHLITATGQRVTLRCSPRSGDLSVYWYQQSLDQGLQFLIQYYNGEERAKGNILERFSAQQFPDLHSELNLSSLELGDSALYFCASSVGKRRNTGELFFGEGSRLTVL.

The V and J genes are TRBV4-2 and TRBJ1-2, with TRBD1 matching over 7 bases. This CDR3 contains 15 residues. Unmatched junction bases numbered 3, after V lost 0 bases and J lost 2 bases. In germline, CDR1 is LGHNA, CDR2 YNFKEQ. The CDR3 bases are TGTGCCAGCAGCCAAGATCAGGGGGGAAACTATGGCTACACCTTC. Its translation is CASSQDQGGNYGYTF.

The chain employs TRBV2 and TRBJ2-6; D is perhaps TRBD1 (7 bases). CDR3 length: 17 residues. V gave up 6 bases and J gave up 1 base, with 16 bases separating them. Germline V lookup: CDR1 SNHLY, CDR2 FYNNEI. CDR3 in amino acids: CASRTTGRQSGANVLTF. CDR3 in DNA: TGTGCCAGCAGAACGACAGGGAGGCAATCTGGGGCCAACGTCCTGACTTTC.

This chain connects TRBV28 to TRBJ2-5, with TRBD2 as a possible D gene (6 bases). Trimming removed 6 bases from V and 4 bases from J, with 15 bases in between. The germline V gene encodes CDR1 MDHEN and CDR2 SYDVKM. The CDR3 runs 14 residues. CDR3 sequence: CASRPSGVRETQYF. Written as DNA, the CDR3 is TGTGCCAGCAGGCCCTCGGGGGTCCGAGAGACCCAGTACTTC.

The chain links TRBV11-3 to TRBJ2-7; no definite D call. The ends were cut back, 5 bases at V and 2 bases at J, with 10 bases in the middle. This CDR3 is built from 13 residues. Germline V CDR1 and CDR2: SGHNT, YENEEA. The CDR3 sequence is CASSRGPTYEQYF. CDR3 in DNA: TGTGCCAGCAGCCGTGGGCCCACCTACGAGCAGTACTTC.

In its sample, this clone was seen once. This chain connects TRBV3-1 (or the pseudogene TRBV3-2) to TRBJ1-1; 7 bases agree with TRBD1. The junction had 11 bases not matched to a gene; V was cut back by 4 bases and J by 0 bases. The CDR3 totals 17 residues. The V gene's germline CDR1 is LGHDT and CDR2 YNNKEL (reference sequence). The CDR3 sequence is CASSPYRRTGLNTEAFF. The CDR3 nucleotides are TGTGCCAGCAGCCCCTACCGACGGACAGGTTTGAACACTGAAGCTTTCTTT.

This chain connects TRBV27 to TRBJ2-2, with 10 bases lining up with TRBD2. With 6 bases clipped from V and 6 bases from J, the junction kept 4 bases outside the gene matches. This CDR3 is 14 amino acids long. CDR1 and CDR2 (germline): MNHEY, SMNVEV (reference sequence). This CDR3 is CASRVGLAAGELFF. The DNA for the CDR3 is TGTGCCAGCAGGGTCGGACTAGCGGCCGGGGAGCTGTTTTTT.

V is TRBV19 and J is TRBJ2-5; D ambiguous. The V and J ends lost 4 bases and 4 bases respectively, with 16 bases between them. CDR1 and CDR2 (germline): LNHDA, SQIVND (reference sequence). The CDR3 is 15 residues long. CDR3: CASSKNLLTAETQYF. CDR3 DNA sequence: TGTGCCAGTAGTAAAAATCTCTTGACTGCAGAGACCCAGTACTTC.

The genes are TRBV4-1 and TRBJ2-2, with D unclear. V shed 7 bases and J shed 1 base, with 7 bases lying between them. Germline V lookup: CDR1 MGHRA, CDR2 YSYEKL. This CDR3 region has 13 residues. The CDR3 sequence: CASTKKNTGELFF. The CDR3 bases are TGCGCCAGCACCAAAAAGAACACCGGGGAGCTGTTTTTT.

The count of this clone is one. The CDR3 nucleotides are TGTGCCAGCAGCTGGGGACAGGGCAAGGAGCAGTACTTC. This encodes CASSWGQGKEQYF. The chain couples TRBV7-9 to TRBJ2-7; 9 positions agree with TRBD1. The V gene's germline CDR1 is SEHNR and CDR2 FQNEAQ (reference sequence). Trimming took 4 bases from V and 7 from J; bases not matched to a gene: 5. The CDR3 extends over 13 amino acids.

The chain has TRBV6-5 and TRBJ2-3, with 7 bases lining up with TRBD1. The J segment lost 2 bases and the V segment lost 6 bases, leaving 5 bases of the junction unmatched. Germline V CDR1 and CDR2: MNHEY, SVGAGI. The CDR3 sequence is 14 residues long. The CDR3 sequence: CASRSGTDTDTQYF. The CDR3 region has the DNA TGTGCCAGCAGGTCCGGGACAGACACAGATACGCAGTATTTT.

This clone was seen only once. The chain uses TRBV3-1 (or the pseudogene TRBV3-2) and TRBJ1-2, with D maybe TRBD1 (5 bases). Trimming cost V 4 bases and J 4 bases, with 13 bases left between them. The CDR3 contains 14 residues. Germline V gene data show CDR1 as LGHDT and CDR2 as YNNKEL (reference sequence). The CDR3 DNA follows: TGTGCCAGCAGCCCGGGACTCGCGACCTATGGCTACACCTTC. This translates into CASSPGLATYGYTF.

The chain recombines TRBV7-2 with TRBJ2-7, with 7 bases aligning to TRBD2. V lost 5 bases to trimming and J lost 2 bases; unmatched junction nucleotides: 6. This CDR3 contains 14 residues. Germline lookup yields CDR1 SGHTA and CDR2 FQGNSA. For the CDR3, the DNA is TGTGCCAGCAGCCCGCAAGCGGGAACCTACGAGCAGTACTTC. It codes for CASSPQAGTYEQYF.

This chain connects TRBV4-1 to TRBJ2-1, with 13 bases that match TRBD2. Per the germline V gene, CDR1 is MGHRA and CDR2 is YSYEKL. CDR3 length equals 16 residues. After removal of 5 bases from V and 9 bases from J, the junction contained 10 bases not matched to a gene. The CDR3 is CASSYGLAGAFGEQFF. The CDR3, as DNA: TGCGCCAGCAGCTACGGACTAGCGGGAGCCTTTGGTGAGCAGTTCTTC.

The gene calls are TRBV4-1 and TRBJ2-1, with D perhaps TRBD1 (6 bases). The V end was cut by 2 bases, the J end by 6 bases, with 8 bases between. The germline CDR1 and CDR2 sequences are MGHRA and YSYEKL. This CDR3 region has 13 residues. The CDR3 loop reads CASSQRDINEQFF. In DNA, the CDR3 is TGCGCCAGCAGCCAAAGGGACATCAATGAGCAGTTCTTC.

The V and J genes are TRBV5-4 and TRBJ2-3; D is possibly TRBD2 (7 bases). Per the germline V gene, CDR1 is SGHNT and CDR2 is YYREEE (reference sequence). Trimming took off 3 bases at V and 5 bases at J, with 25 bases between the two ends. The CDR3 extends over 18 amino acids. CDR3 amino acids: CASSSEGEGGVFVDTQYF. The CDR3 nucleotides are TGTGCCAGCAGCTCGGAGGGGGAGGGGGGAGTCTTTGTAGATACGCAGTATTTT.

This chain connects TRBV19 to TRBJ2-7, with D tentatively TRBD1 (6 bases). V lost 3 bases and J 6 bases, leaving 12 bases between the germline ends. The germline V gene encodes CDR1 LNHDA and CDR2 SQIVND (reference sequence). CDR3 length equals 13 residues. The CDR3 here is CASSMERDTEQYF. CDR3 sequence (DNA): TGTGCCAGTAGTATGGAAAGGGACACCGAGCAGTACTTC. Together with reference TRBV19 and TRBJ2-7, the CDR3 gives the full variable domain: DGGITQSPKYLFRKEGQNVTLSCEQNLNHDAMYWYRQDPGQGLRLIYYSQIVNDFQKGDIAEGYSVSREKKESFPLTVTSAQKNPTAFYLCASSMERDTEQYFGPGTRLTVT.

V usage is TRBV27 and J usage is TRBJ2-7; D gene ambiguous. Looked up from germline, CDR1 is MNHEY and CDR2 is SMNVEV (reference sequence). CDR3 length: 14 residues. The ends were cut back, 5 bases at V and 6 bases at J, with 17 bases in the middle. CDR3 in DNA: TGTGCCAGCAGTCCGAACCTATATAGAAGCGAGCAGTACTTC. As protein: CASSPNLYRSEQYF.

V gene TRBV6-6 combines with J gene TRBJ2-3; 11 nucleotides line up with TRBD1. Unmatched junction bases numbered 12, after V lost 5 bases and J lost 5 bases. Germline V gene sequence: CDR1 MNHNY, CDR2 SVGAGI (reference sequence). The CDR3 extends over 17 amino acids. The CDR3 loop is CASSPQSPGQGVDTQYF. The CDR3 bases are TGTGCCAGCAGTCCTCAATCGCCGGGACAGGGGGTAGATACGCAGTATTTT.

The CDR3, as DNA: TGTGCCAGCAGTCCCCCCCAGGGAGGATTCTATGGCTACACCTTC. It specifies CASSPPQGGFYGYTF. The V and J genes are TRBV28 and TRBJ1-2, with D possibly TRBD1 on 5 matching bases. Trimming shortened V by 5 bases and J by 4 bases, and 17 bases separated the two germline ends. The CDR3 is 15 amino acids. Germline lookup yields CDR1 MDHEN and CDR2 SYDVKM.

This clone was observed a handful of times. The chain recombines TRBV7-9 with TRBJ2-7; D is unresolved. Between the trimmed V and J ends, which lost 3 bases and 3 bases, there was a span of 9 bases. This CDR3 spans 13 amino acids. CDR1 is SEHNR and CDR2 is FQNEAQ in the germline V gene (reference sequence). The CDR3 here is CASSLGSLYEQYF. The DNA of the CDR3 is TGTGCCAGCAGCTTGGGCAGCCTCTACGAGCAGTACTTC. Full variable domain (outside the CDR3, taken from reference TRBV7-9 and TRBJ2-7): DTGVSQNPRHKITKRGQNVTFRCDPISEHNRLYWYRQTLGQGPEFLTYFQNEAQLEKSRLLSDRFSAERPKGSFSTLEIQRTEQGDSAMYLCASSLGSLYEQYFGPGTRLTVT.

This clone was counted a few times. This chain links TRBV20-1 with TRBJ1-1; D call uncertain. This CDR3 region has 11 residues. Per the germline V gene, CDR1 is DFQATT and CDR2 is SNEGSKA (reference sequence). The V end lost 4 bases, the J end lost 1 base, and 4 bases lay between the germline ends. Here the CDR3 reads CSATGNTEAFF. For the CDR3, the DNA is TGCAGTGCTACAGGGAACACTGAAGCTTTCTTT.

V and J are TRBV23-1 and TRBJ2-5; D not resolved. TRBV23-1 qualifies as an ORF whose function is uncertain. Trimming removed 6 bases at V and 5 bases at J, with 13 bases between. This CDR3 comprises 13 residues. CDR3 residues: CASSLNGRETQYF. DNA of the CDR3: TGCGCCAGCAGCCTAAACGGCAGGGAGACCCAGTACTTC.